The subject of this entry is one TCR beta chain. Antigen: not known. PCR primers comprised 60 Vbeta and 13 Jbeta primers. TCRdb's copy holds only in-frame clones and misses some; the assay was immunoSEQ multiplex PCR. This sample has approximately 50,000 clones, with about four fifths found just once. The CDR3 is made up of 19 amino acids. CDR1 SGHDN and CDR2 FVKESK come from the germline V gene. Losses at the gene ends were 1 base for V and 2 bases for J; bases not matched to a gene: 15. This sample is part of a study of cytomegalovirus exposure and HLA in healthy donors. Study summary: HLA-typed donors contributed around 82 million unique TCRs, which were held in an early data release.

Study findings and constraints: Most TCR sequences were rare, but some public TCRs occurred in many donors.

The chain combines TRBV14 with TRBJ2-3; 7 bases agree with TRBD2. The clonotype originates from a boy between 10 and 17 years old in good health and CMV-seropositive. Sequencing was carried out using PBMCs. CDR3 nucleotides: TGTGCCAGCAGCCAAGTCACCTTTTCGGCTAGCGGAACCACAGATACGCAGTATTTT. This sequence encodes CASSQVTFSASGTTDTQYF. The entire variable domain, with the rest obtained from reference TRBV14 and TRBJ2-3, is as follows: EAGVTQFPSHSVIEKGQTVTLRCDPISGHDNLYWYRRVMGKEIKFLLHFVKESKQDESGMPNNRFLAERTGGTYSTLKVQPAELEDSGVYFCASSQVTFSASGTTDTQYFGPGTRLTVL.